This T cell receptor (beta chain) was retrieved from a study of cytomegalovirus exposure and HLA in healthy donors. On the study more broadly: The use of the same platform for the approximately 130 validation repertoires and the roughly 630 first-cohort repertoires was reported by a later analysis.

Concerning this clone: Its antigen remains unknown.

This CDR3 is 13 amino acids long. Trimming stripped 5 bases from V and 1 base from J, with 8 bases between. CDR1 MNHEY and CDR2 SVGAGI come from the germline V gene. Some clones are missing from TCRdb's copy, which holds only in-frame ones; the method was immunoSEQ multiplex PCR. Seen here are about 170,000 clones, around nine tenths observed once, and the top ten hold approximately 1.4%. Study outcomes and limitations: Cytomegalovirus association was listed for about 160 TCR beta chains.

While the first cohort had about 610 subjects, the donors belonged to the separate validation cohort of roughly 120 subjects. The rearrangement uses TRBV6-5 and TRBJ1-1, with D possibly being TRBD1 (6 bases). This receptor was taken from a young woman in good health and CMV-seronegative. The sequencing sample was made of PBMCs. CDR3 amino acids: CASSPGQNTEAFF. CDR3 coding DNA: TGTGCCAGCAGTCCGGGACAGAACACTGAAGCTTTCTTT.